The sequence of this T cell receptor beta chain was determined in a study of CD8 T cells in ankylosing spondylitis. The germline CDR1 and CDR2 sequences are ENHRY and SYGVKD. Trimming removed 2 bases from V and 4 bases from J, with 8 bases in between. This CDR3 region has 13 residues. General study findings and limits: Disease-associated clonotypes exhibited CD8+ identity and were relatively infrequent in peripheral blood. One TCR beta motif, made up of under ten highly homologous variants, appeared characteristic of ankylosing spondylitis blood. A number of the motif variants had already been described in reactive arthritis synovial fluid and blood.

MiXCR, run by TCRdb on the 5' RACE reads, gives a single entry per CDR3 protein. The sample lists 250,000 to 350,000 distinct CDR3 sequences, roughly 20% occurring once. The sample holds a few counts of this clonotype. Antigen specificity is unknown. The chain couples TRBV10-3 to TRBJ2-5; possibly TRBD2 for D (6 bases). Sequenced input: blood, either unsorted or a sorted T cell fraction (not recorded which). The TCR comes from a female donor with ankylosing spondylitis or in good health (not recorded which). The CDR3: CAISEMGGETQYF. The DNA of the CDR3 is TGTGCCATCAGTGAGATGGGAGGAGAGACCCAGTACTTC.